The rows below give T cell receptor beta chains drawn from one sample of a study of chemoradiotherapy in HPV16-positive cancers. Method: immunoSEQ multiplex PCR; TCRdb's copy keeps in-frame clones and lacks some. Seen here are some 900 clones, roughly 88% observed once, and the top ten hold over 8.5%. Sequenced material: tumor tissue, taken from a patient who underwent chemoradiotherapy. The receptor source for this set is a human donor with HPV-associated anogenital cancer. The CDR3 runs from the conserved cysteine through the conserved F or W. Fields, in order: J gene, D gene, clone size, V gene, CDR3 DNA, CDR3 protein. D genes are given only for firm matches. Size values are once, few and many counts, or a class for expanded clones, and some rows have none.

>TRBJ1-1|-|-|TRBV19
TGTGCCAGTAGTATAAATGGGCAAAACACTGAAGCTTTCTTT
CASSINGQNTEAFF
>TRBJ2-1|TRBD1|-|TRBV7-2
TGTGCCAGCAGCTTTAATGGACAGGGGAATAGCGATGAGCAGTTCTTC
CASSFNGQGNSDEQFF
>TRBJ2-3|TRBD1|-|TRBV14
TGTGCCAGCAGCCAGACAGGGTCTCTGAGCACAGATACGCAGTATTTT
CASSQTGSLSTDTQYF
>TRBJ2-3|-|-|TRBV5-6
TGTGCCAGCAGCCCAGGGGCTGTAGATACGCAGTATTTT
CASSPGAVDTQYF
>TRBJ2-5|-|-|TRBV7-9
TGTGCCAGCAGCTTAGCCGTACAGGGTCAAGAGACCCAGTACTTC
CASSLAVQGQETQYF
>TRBJ1-2|-|-|TRBV5-6
TGTGCCAGCAGGGACTTAGCACCCGGGGGCTACACCTTC
CASRDLAPGGYTF
>TRBJ2-1|TRBD2|-|TRBV2
TGTGCCAGCAGTGAAGGGTCGGGGGGGCATCTCAATGAGCAGTTCTTC
CASSEGSGGHLNEQFF
>TRBJ2-5|-|-|TRBV7-2
TGTGCCAGCAGCTTAGGTCTGGGGAAGACCCAGTACTTC
CASSLGLGKTQYF
>TRBJ1-4|-|-|TRBV4-1
TGCGCCAGCAGCCAAGATTGGGGGGAAAAACTGTTTTTT
CASSQDWGEKLFF
>TRBJ2-1|-|-|TRBV18
TGTGCCAGCTCACCACAGTGGAACCCATACAATGAGCAGTTCTTC
CASSPQWNPYNEQFF
>TRBJ1-4|-|-|TRBV4-3
TGCGCCAGCAGCTTGGACAGTCTCGTCGATGAAAAACTGTTTTTT
CASSLDSLVDEKLFF
>TRBJ1-2|-|-|TRBV7-3
TGTGCCAGCAGCCCGTCCGGGGCGAACTATGGCTACACCTTC
CASSPSGANYGYTF
>TRBJ2-2|-|-|TRBV5-1
TGCGCCAGCAGCTTGGGTCGCGGGGATGGGGAGCTGTTTTTT
CASSLGRGDGELFF
>TRBJ2-3|-|once|TRBV6-4
TGTGCCAGCAGTGAATCAGCACAGGGTGCAGATACGCAGTATTTT
CASSESAQGADTQYF
>TRBJ1-5|-|-|TRBV7-2
TGTGCCAGCAGCTACGGCAGGTGGGATCAGCCCCAGCATTTT
CASSYGRWDQPQHF
>TRBJ1-2|-|-|TRBV6-5
TGTGCCAGCAAATCGTACAGGGTAAAGGAGGGCTACACCTTC
CASKSYRVKEGYTF
>TRBJ1-1|-|-|TRBV12-5
TGTGCTAGTGGTTCCCGCGGCACTGAAGCTTTCTTT
CASGSRGTEAFF
>TRBJ2-7|-|-|TRBV27
TGTGCCACCAAGACGCAGGATAACTACGAGCAGTACTTC
CATKTQDNYEQYF
>TRBJ2-5|TRBD2|-|TRBV7-2
TGTGCCAGCAGCCGGACTAGCCATGAGGAGACCCAGTACTTC
CASSRTSHEETQYF
>TRBJ1-5|-|-|TRBV7-8
TGTGCCAGCAGCTTAGTAATAGGGGCGCGAAATCAGCCCCAGCATTTT
CASSLVIGARNQPQHF